These 7 T cell receptor beta chains came from one sample sequenced in a study of post-analysis software for immune sequencing data. Points from the study as a whole: There were a few TRBV segments more frequent in patients than controls, and TRBV5-6, TRBV5-1 and TRBV20-1 were among them.

These receptors lack a known antigen. Presence of unique molecular identifiers characterized the TCR beta cDNA libraries. TCRdb re-called the PCR reads through MiXCR, storing one row per CDR3 protein. The sample holds some 690,000 distinct CDR3 sequences; 25% to 30% are singletons and the top ten take around 0.55%. Sequenced material: blood. The source is a girl between 10 and 17 years old with multiple sclerosis.

The sample holds many counts of this clonotype. The chain has TRBV25-1 and TRBJ2-7, with 7 bases lining up with TRBD1. Looked up from germline, CDR1 is MGHDK and CDR2 is SYGVNS. The CDR3 has 15 residues. V lost 4 bases to trimming and J lost 10 bases; unmatched junction nucleotides: 16. CDR3 region: CASSAHRDRGDRQYF. The CDR3 bases are TGTGCCAGCAGTGCCCACAGGGACAGAGGGGATCGCCAGTACTTC.

The DNA of the CDR3 is TGTGCCAGCAGTCGATTTTCCTACGAGCAGTACTTC. Amino acid sequence: CASSRFSYEQYF. The rearrangement joins TRBV5-4 to TRBJ2-7; no clear D. V shed 5 bases and J shed 1 base, with 7 bases lying between them. The CDR3 contains 12 residues. Germline V CDR1 and CDR2: SGHNT, YYREEE (reference sequence).

CDR3 amino acids: CASSVTSGANTGELFF. For the CDR3, the DNA is TGTGCCAGCAGCGTAACTAGCGGGGCGAACACCGGGGAGCTGTTTTTT. This chain connects TRBV7-2 to TRBJ2-2; 10 positions match TRBD2. The germline CDR1 and CDR2 sequences are SGHTA and FQGNSA. This CDR3 is built from 16 residues. V gave up 5 bases and J gave up 0 bases; unmatched junction bases: 3.

The gene calls are TRBV6-5 and TRBJ2-1; D is unclear. This CDR3 region has 13 residues. Trimming took off 0 bases at V and 8 bases at J, with 8 bases between the two ends. CDR1 MNHEY and CDR2 SVGAGI come from the germline V gene. The CDR3: CASSYSPGDEQFF. The CDR3 nucleotides are TGTGCCAGCAGTTACTCTCCCGGAGATGAGCAGTTCTTC.

This rearrangement joins TRBV28 to TRBJ2-1, with 14 positions matching TRBD2. J lost 8 bases, V lost 4 bases, and 10 bases had no gene match. The CDR3 extends over 17 amino acids. Germline V gene data show CDR1 as MDHEN and CDR2 as SYDVKM. CDR3 in amino acids: CASSSLAGLAGGHEQFF. CDR3 coding DNA: TGTGCCAGCAGTTCGCTGGCAGGACTAGCGGGAGGTCATGAGCAGTTCTTC.

The chain carries TRBV29-1 and TRBJ2-5; D is unresolved. The CDR3 sequence is 12 residues long. V lost 7 bases, J lost 0 bases, and 9 bases lay in between. Germline CDR1 SQVTM, CDR2 ANQGSEA. The CDR3 nucleotides read TGCAGCGAGTCGGTCCACCAAGAGACCCAGTACTTC. Protein: CSESVHQETQYF. Combining the CDR3 with reference TRBV29-1 and TRBJ2-5 gives the whole variable domain SAVISQKPSRDICQRGTSLTIQCQVDSQVTMMFWYRQQPGQSLTLIATANQGSEATYESGFVIDKFPISRPNLTFSTLTVSNMSPEDSSIYLCSESVHQETQYFGPGTRLLVL.

This clonotype was seen only a few times. The gene calls are TRBV7-2 and TRBJ2-7; no clear D gene. Germline V gene sequence: CDR1 SGHTA, CDR2 FQGNSA. This CDR3 comprises 13 residues. Deletions cut 1 base from V and 6 bases from J, with 10 bases between. CDR3 protein: CASSLEGSLEQYF. DNA for the CDR3: TGTGCCAGCAGCTTAGAGGGTAGCCTCGAGCAGTACTTC. Looking up the rest from reference TRBV7-2 and TRBJ2-7 gives the full variable domain: GAGVSQSPSNKVTEKGKDVELRCDPISGHTALYWYRQSLGQGLEFLIYFQGNSAPDKSGLPSDRFSAERTGGSVSTLTIQRTQQEDSAVYLCASSLEGSLEQYFGPGTRLTVT.